Listed here are 28 T cell receptor beta chains from one sample, sequenced in a study of blood T cell repertoires in COVID-19 (dated by TCRdb to about 2020). Preparation of the library involved the immunoSEQ multiplex PCR assay. TCRdb provides this immuneACCESS table in a form limited to in-frame rearrangements. Some clones are lacking; in checked studies, under half of them reflect an unresolved V gene, and why the rest are absent is not known. The sample table records 300,000 to 350,000 clones; 90% of these occur just once. The ten most abundant clones make up under 3% of the sample. Sequencing was carried out using peripheral blood. The receptors were sampled from a woman aged 25 to 39 with COVID-19, enrolled during active disease.

V and J are TRBV7-9 and TRBJ1-2; D is possibly TRBD1 (5 bases). V was trimmed by 5 bases and J by 8 bases, leaving 18 bases between them. Germline values: CDR1 SEHNR, CDR2 FQNEAQ (reference sequence). The CDR3 totals 14 residues. CDR3 residues: CASSARGVSMGYTF. The CDR3 coding sequence is TGTGCCAGCAGCGCTCGGGGGGTATCTATGGGCTACACCTTC.

Comments on this clone: A read error may produce the germline difference seen at one junction end. The chain links TRBV27 to TRBJ1-2; D possibly corresponds to TRBD1 (5 bases). From germline, CDR1 is MNHEY and CDR2 SMNVEV (reference sequence). The CDR3 extends over 13 amino acids. The CDR3 sequence is CVSSPGHTYGYTF. DNA of the CDR3: TGTGTCAGCAGCCCTGGACATACGTATGGCTACACCTTC.

The chain's CDR3 is CASSPLRDQPQHF. CDR3 DNA: TGCGCCAGCAGTCCCCTTCGAGATCAGCCCCAGCATTTT. The chain links TRBV10-1 to TRBJ1-5; D remains ambiguous. The V gene's germline CDR1 is WNHNN and CDR2 SYGVQD (reference sequence). The ends were cut back, 5 bases at V and 5 bases at J, with 10 bases in the middle. The CDR3 is 13 residues long.

This chain joins TRBV30 and TRBJ2-7, with D hard to call. Per the germline V gene, CDR1 is GTSNPN and CDR2 is SVGIG (reference sequence). The CDR3 length is 13 residues. V lost 3 bases and J 0 bases, leaving 9 bases between the germline ends. Written as DNA, the CDR3 is TGTGCCTGGAGGACCGGGTCCTCCTACGAGCAGTACTTC. It codes for CAWRTGSSYEQYF.

V is TRBV6-1 and J is TRBJ2-7; a weak D match, TRBD2 (5 bases). Trimming stripped 0 bases from V and 3 bases from J, with 15 bases between. Germline V gene lookup returns CDR1 MNHNS and CDR2 SASEGT. CDR3 length equals 16 residues. DNA of the CDR3: TGTGCCAGCAGTGAAGCGCGAGGGTTTGCGGTCTACGAGCAGTACTTC. Its translation: CASSEARGFAVYEQYF.

The gene calls are TRBV19 and TRBJ2-7, with 10 bases matching TRBD1. CDR3 length: 15 amino acids. V lost 3 bases and J lost 0; bases outside the gene matches: 2. Per germline, CDR1 LNHDA and CDR2 SQIVND (reference sequence). CDR3 sequence reads: CASSMGTGVSYEQYF. The CDR3, as DNA: TGTGCCAGTAGTATGGGGACAGGGGTCTCCTACGAGCAGTACTTC.

The rearrangement joins TRBV7-6 to TRBJ1-1; D might be TRBD1 (6 bases). Germline V CDR1 and CDR2: SGHVS, FNYEAQ. The V end was cut by 0 bases, the J end by 4 bases, with 12 bases between. CDR3 size: 15 residues. The CDR3 sequence is CASSLAGEGGTEAFF. The CDR3 DNA is TGTGCCAGCAGCTTAGCGGGGGAAGGGGGCACTGAAGCTTTCTTT.

The chain carries TRBV29-1 and TRBJ1-3; a possible D gene is TRBD1 (5 bases). The V gene's germline CDR1 is SQVTM and CDR2 ANQGSEA. This CDR3 contains 14 residues. V dropped 4 bases and J dropped 0 bases, with 10 bases sitting between them. CDR3 residues: CSVGGGSSGNTIYF. CDR3 coding DNA: TGCAGCGTTGGGGGGGGATCCTCTGGAAACACCATATATTTT. Full variable domain (rest looked up from reference TRBV29-1 and TRBJ1-3): SAVISQKPSRDICQRGTSLTIQCQVDSQVTMMFWYRQQPGQSLTLIATANQGSEATYESGFVIDKFPISRPNLTFSTLTVSNMSPEDSSIYLCSVGGGSSGNTIYFGEGSWLTVV.

V is TRBV30 and J is TRBJ2-7, with TRBD2 as a possible D gene (6 bases). V was pared by 7 bases and J by 4 bases, with 17 bases between. CDR3 length equals 13 residues. Germline loops: CDR1 GTSNPN, CDR2 SVGIG (reference sequence). This chain's CDR3 is CAFSAGRGYEQYF. CDR3 coding DNA: TGTGCCTTTTCGGCGGGACGGGGTTACGAGCAGTACTTC. Looking up the rest from reference TRBV30 and TRBJ2-7 gives the full variable domain: SQTIHQWPATLVQPVGSPLSLECTVEGTSNPNLYWYRQAAGRGLQLLFYSVGIGQISSEVPQNLSASRPQDRQFILSSKKLLLSDSGFYLCAFSAGRGYEQYFGPGTRLTVT.

This sequence joins TRBV6-5 and TRBJ1-6, with TRBD1 matching over 7 bases. The CDR3 runs 14 residues. The germline V gene encodes CDR1 MNHEY and CDR2 SVGAGI. The V and J ends lost 6 bases and 7 bases, in that order; junction bases with no gene match: 6. The CDR3 loop is CASSLGTENSPLHF. The CDR3 DNA sequence: TGTGCCAGCAGCCTTGGGACAGAAAATTCACCCCTCCACTTT.

The sample holds one count of this clone. The chain combines TRBV10-3 with TRBJ2-6; possible D gene TRBD1, 6 bases. V gave up 5 bases and J gave up 0 bases, with 14 bases separating them. This CDR3 comprises 17 residues. The germline CDR1 and CDR2 sequences are ENHRY and SYGVKD. This CDR3 reads CAISSSGAYSGANVLTF. In DNA form, the CDR3 reads TGTGCCATCAGTTCCTCAGGGGCCTACTCTGGGGCCAACGTCCTGACTTTC.

The chain has TRBV27 and TRBJ2-7, with 10 nucleotides matching TRBD2. CDR1 MNHEY and CDR2 SMNVEV come from the germline V gene (reference sequence). This CDR3 spans 16 amino acids. V was pared by 4 bases and J by 1 base, with 7 bases of the junction left unmatched. The CDR3 DNA is TGTGCCAGCAGTTCCCCCTCTAGCGGGAGTTCCTACGAGCAGTACTTC. This encodes CASSSPSSGSSYEQYF.

The rearrangement uses TRBV29-1 and TRBJ2-2; 8 nucleotides agree with TRBD1. CDR3 length: 14 residues. After removal of 7 bases from V and 8 bases from J, the junction contained 12 bases not matched to a gene. The germline gives CDR1 SQVTM, CDR2 ANQGSEA. CDR3 sequence: CSAGGTGDVGELFF. DNA for the CDR3: TGCAGCGCCGGAGGGACAGGCGACGTTGGGGAGCTGTTTTTT.

The V gene is TRBV2, the J gene TRBJ2-6, with D possibly matching TRBD1 (5 bases). The V end was cut by 5 bases, the J end by 1 base, with 15 bases between. The CDR3 runs 17 residues. Per germline, CDR1 SNHLY and CDR2 FYNNEI. CDR3 coding DNA: TGTGCCAGCAGTTGGGGCAGGGCTGCGTCTGGGGCCAACGTCCTGACTTTC. It specifies CASSWGRAASGANVLTF.

The rearrangement uses TRBV10-2 and TRBJ1-1; D gene ambiguous. Germline loops: CDR1 WSHSY, CDR2 SAAADI. CDR3 length: 13 residues. V was clipped by 7 bases and J by 3 bases, with 12 bases between them. CDR3 bases: TGCGCCAGCAATCAAGGTGCGGACACTGAAGCTTTCTTT. Its translation is CASNQGADTEAFF.

V usage is TRBV7-7 and J usage is TRBJ2-1, with D possibly TRBD1 on 5 matching bases. CDR3 length equals 15 residues. V was pared by 1 base and J by 8 bases, with 15 bases between. CDR1 is SSHAT and CDR2 is FNYEAQ in the germline V gene (reference sequence). CDR3: CASSLGSLKGDEQFF. The CDR3 DNA sequence: TGTGCCAGCAGCTTAGGGTCCCTCAAAGGGGATGAGCAGTTCTTC.

This chain's CDR3 is CAWSELSNTEAFF. CDR3 coding DNA: TGTGCCTGGAGCGAACTTTCAAACACTGAAGCTTTCTTT. This chain connects TRBV30 to TRBJ1-1, with D unclear. The CDR3 covers 13 residues. Trimming stripped 3 bases from V and 2 bases from J, with 10 bases between. CDR1 and CDR2 (germline): GTSNPN, SVGIG (reference sequence).

The chain uses TRBV5-4 and TRBJ1-4; possible D gene TRBD1, 5 bases. In germline, CDR1 is SGHNT, CDR2 YYREEE (reference sequence). This CDR3 region has 15 residues. Deletions cut 4 bases from V and 0 bases from J, with 10 bases between. The CDR3 sequence is CASSGGGATNEKLFF. The CDR3, as DNA: TGTGCCAGCAGCGGGGGAGGAGCAACTAATGAAAAACTGTTTTTT.

This clone was seen once. J is TRBJ2-5 and V is TRBV3-1 (or the pseudogene TRBV3-2); a weak D match, TRBD2 (6 bases). The CDR3 is 14 residues long. Germline-derived CDR1 and CDR2 are LGHDT and YNNKEL (reference sequence). V lost 1 base, J lost 4 bases, and 10 bases lay in between. The CDR3 DNA reads TGTGCCAGCAGCCAAGGGGGGGAAATAGAGACCCAGTACTTC. The encoded protein is CASSQGGEIETQYF.

Comments on this clone: Other nucleotide sequences in the sample specify the same CDR3. The J gene is TRBJ2-2, the V gene TRBV27, with D tentatively TRBD1 (6 bases). CDR3 size: 14 residues. Looked up from germline, CDR1 is MNHEY and CDR2 is SMNVEV (reference sequence). The germline V and J ends were trimmed by 5 bases and 4 bases, with 11 bases remaining between them. CDR3 sequence reads: CASSRQGGTGELFF. CDR3 in DNA: TGTGCCAGCAGTCGCCAAGGGGGCACCGGGGAGCTGTTTTTT.

This clone is a singleton in its sample. In nucleotides, the CDR3 is TGTGCCAGCAGCCTCAGAGCGGGAGTAAGCGAGCAGTACTTC. It specifies CASSLRAGVSEQYF. The J gene is TRBJ2-7, the V gene TRBV11-2, with 8 bases that match TRBD2. With V trimmed by 5 bases and J by 6 bases, 9 bases remained unmatched. The CDR3 consists of 14 residues. Germline loops: CDR1 SGHAT, CDR2 FQNNGV.

The CDR3 sequence: CASIGASGSTDTQYF. The CDR3 nucleotides are TGTGCCAGCATCGGGGCTAGCGGGAGCACAGATACGCAGTATTTT. The V and J genes are TRBV7-3 and TRBJ2-3; 8 bases agree with TRBD2. This CDR3 spans 15 amino acids. Germline V CDR1 and CDR2: SGHTA, FQGTGA. V shed 7 bases and J 0 bases; nucleotides not matched to a gene: 6. Combining the CDR3 with reference TRBV7-3 and TRBJ2-3 gives the whole variable domain GAGVSQTPSNKVTEKGKYVELRCDPISGHTALYWYRQSLGQGPEFLIYFQGTGAADDSGLPNDRFFAVRPEGSVSTLKIQRTERGDSAVYLCASIGASGSTDTQYFGPGTRLTVL.

The V and J genes are TRBV6-6 and TRBJ2-7; 7 positions agree with TRBD1. The J segment lost 2 bases and the V segment lost 8 bases, leaving 6 bases of the junction unmatched. Germline V gives CDR1 MNHNY, CDR2 SVGAGI (reference sequence). The CDR3 has 13 amino acids. Here the CDR3 DNA reads TGTGCCAGCGGGGCAGGGGGTCCCTACGAGCAGTACTTC. This sequence encodes CASGAGGPYEQYF.

The chain has TRBV4-1 and TRBJ1-5; unclear D gene. CDR1 is MGHRA and CDR2 is YSYEKL in the germline V gene. The germline V and J ends were trimmed by 0 bases and 5 bases, with 8 bases remaining between them. CDR3 length: 14 amino acids. The CDR3: CASSQESGYQPQHF. The CDR3 nucleotides read TGCGCCAGCAGCCAAGAATCGGGGTATCAGCCCCAGCATTTT.

In this sample, this clone turned up a few times. V usage is TRBV19 and J usage is TRBJ1-1; no reliable D call. Germline assignment: CDR1 LNHDA and CDR2 SQIVND (reference sequence). The CDR3 covers 13 residues. Trimming stripped 7 bases from V and 5 bases from J, with 14 bases between. The CDR3 spells CASKFREGTEAFF. The CDR3 bases are TGTGCCAGTAAGTTCCGGGAGGGAACTGAAGCTTTCTTT. The full variable domain, with the rest looked up from reference TRBV19 and TRBJ1-1, is DGGITQSPKYLFRKEGQNVTLSCEQNLNHDAMYWYRQDPGQGLRLIYYSQIVNDFQKGDIAEGYSVSREKKESFPLTVTSAQKNPTAFYLCASKFREGTEAFFGQGTRLTVV.

The CDR3 DNA follows: TGCGCCAGCAGTGAGTCGACGGGAGGGACGGAGACCCAGTACTTC. Residues: CASSESTGGTETQYF. This chain uses TRBV10-1 with TRBJ2-5, with 8 bases aligning to TRBD2. The CDR3 loop spans 15 amino acids. The V gene's germline CDR1 is WNHNN and CDR2 SYGVQD (reference sequence). Trimming removed 0 bases from V and 5 bases from J; junction bases left unmatched: 5.

The chain carries TRBV19 and TRBJ1-5; D gene ambiguous. The CDR3 loop spans 18 amino acids. Trimming took off 0 bases at V and 2 bases at J, with 17 bases between the two ends. Germline V gene data show CDR1 as LNHDA and CDR2 as SQIVND (reference sequence). CDR3 DNA sequence: TGTGCCAGTAGTATAGATACTTCCGGCCGCGGGGGCAATCAGCCCCAGCATTTT. Its translation: CASSIDTSGRGGNQPQHF.

As concerns this clone: The germline gene is not matched at one end of the junction; a read error may be the cause. The rearrangement joins TRBV5-1 to TRBJ2-2; TRBD2 is a possible D gene (5 bases). This CDR3 region has 13 residues. Germline CDR1 SGHRS, CDR2 YFSETQ. Here the CDR3 reads CASSIGNAGELFF. CDR3 bases: TGCGCCAGCAGCATCGGGAACGCCGGGGAGCTGTTTTTT.